This T cell receptor (beta chain) was identified in a study of human T cells and chemical hapten exposure. At the level of the study: Each patch test put 0.01% DPC on the upper back, and results were read at 6 days.

The study, taken as a whole, reports: TCRs at high frequency, those above 1 in 1000, did not change with DPC sensitization. Patch test score was positively correlated with the counts of TCRs that had expanded at PT1.

This clonotype was seen many times. Its antigen remains unknown. The V gene's germline CDR1 is SNHLY and CDR2 FYNNEI. V was shortened by 6 bases and J by 0 bases, with 15 bases between the two germline ends. CDR3 length equals 16 residues. Time point of the sample: pre-sensitization, week 0. As for treatment: therapeutic diphenylcyclopropenone sensitization with weekly scalp DPC. TCRdb reprocessed the RACE reads via MiXCR and lists one record per CDR3 protein. The sample contains fewer than 300,000 distinct CDR3 sequences, roughly 8% of which appear only once. The sample consisted of whole blood, taken in connection with sensitization to the hapten diphenylcyclopropenone (DPC). This chain uses TRBV2 with TRBJ1-3, with D uncertain. This sequence originates from a young man with alopecia areata. Some clones in this sample may be carry-over from other donors' samples. CDR3 DNA: TGTGCCAGCAGCCCAAGGACGGGCAGCTCTGGAAACACCATATATTTT. Translating it yields CASSPRTGSSGNTIYF.